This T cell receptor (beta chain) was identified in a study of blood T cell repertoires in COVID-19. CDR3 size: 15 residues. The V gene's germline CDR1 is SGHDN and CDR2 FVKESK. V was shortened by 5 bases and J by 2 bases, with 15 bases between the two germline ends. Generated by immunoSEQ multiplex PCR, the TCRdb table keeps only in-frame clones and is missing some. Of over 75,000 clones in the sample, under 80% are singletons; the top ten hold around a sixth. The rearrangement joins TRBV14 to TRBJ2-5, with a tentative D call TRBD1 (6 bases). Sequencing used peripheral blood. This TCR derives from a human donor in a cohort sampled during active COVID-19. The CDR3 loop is CASSFHLQGQETQYF. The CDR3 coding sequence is TGTGCCAGCAGCTTCCATCTGCAGGGGCAAGAGACCCAGTACTTC.